These 30 T cell receptor beta chains were sequenced from one sample in a study of T cell repertoires in cytomegalovirus infection. Via MiXCR, TCRdb re-called the reads, giving one row per CDR3 protein. The table records more than 400,000 distinct CDR3 sequences, approximately 26% of them present only once. Material: PBMCs. Every receptor here comes from a human donor in good health (CMV status not recorded). Some clones in this sample may be carry-over from other donors' samples.

This clonotype was detected only a few times. The chain joins TRBV12-3 or TRBV12-4 to TRBJ2-7; D possibly uses TRBD1 or TRBD2 (5 bases each). This CDR3 region has 13 residues. The V end lost 2 bases, the J end lost 6 bases, and 11 bases lay between the germline ends. Written as DNA, the CDR3 is TGTGCCAGCAGTTTAATGGGGGTCGGCGAGCAGTACTTC. Translation: CASSLMGVGEQYF.

This clonotype appeared a few times. In DNA form, the CDR3 reads TGTGCCAGCAGCTTGTACGTCTACGAGCAGTACTTC. Its protein product is CASSLYVYEQYF. This rearrangement joins TRBV5-5 to TRBJ2-7; D is ambiguous. The length of the CDR3 is 12 residues. The V and J ends lost 1 base and 3 bases respectively, with 5 bases between them. Germline CDR1 is SGHKS and CDR2 is YYEKEE (reference sequence).

The table lists this clonotype with a few counts. The rearrangement links TRBV6-1 to TRBJ1-3; 7 bases are shared with TRBD1. V lost 6 bases, J lost 1 base, and 6 bases stayed unmatched. This CDR3 has 15 amino acids. CDR1 is MNHNS and CDR2 is SASEGT in the germline V gene. The CDR3 bases are TGTGCCAGCAGAGCCGACAGGGTTTCTGGAAACACCATATATTTT. This translates into CASRADRVSGNTIYF.

The V and J genes are TRBV28 and TRBJ1-3; D gene ambiguous. Trimming removed 2 bases from V and 3 bases from J, with 8 bases in between. Germline values: CDR1 MDHEN, CDR2 SYDVKM. This CDR3 has 14 residues. The CDR3 reads CASSLGPFGNTIYF. The CDR3 DNA reads TGTGCCAGCAGTTTAGGACCCTTTGGAAACACCATATATTTT.

About this clonotype itself: A much larger clone is a single base away; this may be a read error. V is TRBV5-4 and J is TRBJ1-6; D perhaps matches TRBD1 (5 bases). Germline CDR1 is SGHNT and CDR2 is YYREEE (reference sequence). The length of the CDR3 is 14 residues. V lost 0 bases, J lost 7 bases, and 8 bases lay in between. CDR3: CASSLGQWNSPLHF. As DNA, the CDR3 is TGTGCCAGCAGCTTGGGACAGTGGAATTCACCCCTCCACTTT. Together with reference TRBV5-4 and TRBJ1-6, the CDR3 gives the full variable domain: ETGVTQSPTHLIKTRGQQVTLRCSSQSGHNTVSWYQQALGQGPQFIFQYYREEENGRGNFPPRFSGLQFPNYSSELNVNALELDDSALYLCASSLGQWNSPLHFGNGTRLTVT.

The rearrangement uses TRBV5-4 and TRBJ2-2, with 8 bases identical to TRBD2. Losses at the gene ends were 4 bases for V and 5 bases for J; bases not matched to a gene: 7. The CDR3 is 15 residues long. The germline CDR1 and CDR2 sequences are SGHNT and YYREEE (reference sequence). The CDR3 sequence: CASSLSSGTTGELFF. The CDR3 nucleotides read TGTGCCAGCAGCCTCAGTAGCGGGACGACCGGGGAGCTGTTTTTT.

This clonotype appeared a few times. The V gene is TRBV28, the J gene TRBJ1-5, with D possibly TRBD1 on 5 matching bases. The CDR3 contains 13 residues. The ends were cut back, 5 bases at V and 4 bases at J, with 9 bases in the middle. The germline CDR1 and CDR2 sequences are MDHEN and SYDVKM. CDR3 DNA: TGTGCCAGCAGTGACAGAGATAATCAGCCCCAGCATTTT. Amino acids: CASSDRDNQPQHF.

This clonotype appeared a single time. This chain uses TRBV29-1 with TRBJ1-1; possible D gene TRBD1, 5 bases. The CDR3 contains 13 residues. V dropped 4 bases and J dropped 0 bases, with 9 bases sitting between them. Per germline, CDR1 SQVTM and CDR2 ANQGSEA. CDR3 in amino acids: CSVVGTVNTEAFF. The CDR3 DNA reads TGCAGCGTTGTCGGGACGGTGAACACTGAAGCTTTCTTT.

The chain is built from TRBV6-5 and TRBJ2-3; perhaps TRBD2 as D (6 bases). V was trimmed by 10 bases and J by 3 bases, leaving 14 bases between them. Germline CDR1 MNHEY, CDR2 SVGAGI. This CDR3 has 13 amino acids. The DNA for the CDR3 is TGTGCCACCCGAGCTAGCGCGACAGATACGCAGTATTTT. Its protein product is CATRASATDTQYF.

There are many counts of this clonotype. In DNA, the CDR3 is TGTGCCAGCAGCCCGGGGTTCAGGGTCAAAAATCAGCCCCAGCATTTT. Protein sequence: CASSPGFRVKNQPQHF. The chain joins TRBV7-6 to TRBJ1-5; possible D gene TRBD1, 5 bases. This CDR3 has 16 residues. Per germline, CDR1 SGHVS and CDR2 FNYEAQ. Trimming pared 5 bases from V and 4 bases from J, leaving 18 bases between.

This clonotype was counted a few times. The chain is built from TRBV11-2 and TRBJ2-2, with 9 nucleotides matching TRBD1. Germline loops: CDR1 SGHAT, CDR2 FQNNGV. Trimming cost V 4 bases and J 5 bases; bases outside gene matches: 5. The CDR3 has 15 amino acids. The CDR3 bases are TGTGCCAGCAGCTGGGGGACAGGGTGGACCGGGGAGCTGTTTTTT. This encodes CASSWGTGWTGELFF.

The CDR3 protein is CASMRSGTEAFF. The CDR3 region has the DNA TGTGCCAGCATGAGATCGGGGACTGAAGCTTTCTTT. J is TRBJ1-1 and V is TRBV6-5; D is unresolved. Germline CDR1 and CDR2: MNHEY and SVGAGI. V was cut by 7 bases and J by 5 bases, with 11 bases left in between. This CDR3 contains 12 residues.

The table lists this clonotype with many counts. This chain links TRBV7-2 with TRBJ2-7; D not resolved. The length of the CDR3 is 12 residues. The germline CDR1 and CDR2 sequences are SGHTA and FQGNSA. The V end was cut by 8 bases, the J end by 7 bases, with 15 bases between. The CDR3 protein is CASAIPAGEQYF. The CDR3 DNA reads as TGTGCCAGCGCCATTCCTGCCGGTGAGCAGTACTTC.

This clonotype was seen more than once but under ten times. The genes are TRBV30 and TRBJ2-7, with D unclear. V lost 3 bases and J lost 3, with 6 bases in between. Germline CDR1 and CDR2: GTSNPN and SVGIG (reference sequence). This CDR3 spans 11 amino acids. CDR3 protein: CAWRRSYEQYF. As DNA, the CDR3 is TGTGCCTGGAGGCGCAGCTACGAGCAGTACTTC.

This clonotype was detected only a few times. The genes are TRBV12-5 and TRBJ2-7, with D unclear. Germline CDR1 reads LGHNT; CDR2 reads FRNRAP. The CDR3 totals 14 residues. Trimming removed 6 bases from V and 6 bases from J, with 18 bases in between. DNA for the CDR3: TGTGCTAGTGGGAAAAATAACATCGGATCCGAGCAGTACTTC. Translated, it gives CASGKNNIGSEQYF.

This clonotype turned up a few times. J is TRBJ1-5 and V is TRBV11-2; no clear D gene. Germline-derived CDR1 and CDR2 are SGHAT and FQNNGV. V was pared by 2 bases and J by 7 bases, with 15 bases between. This CDR3 region has 15 residues. CDR3 loop: CASSLSNMPRQPQHF. CDR3 in DNA: TGTGCCAGCAGCTTATCAAACATGCCTCGACAGCCCCAGCATTTT.

The rearrangement links TRBV6-2 or TRBV6-3 to TRBJ2-5; D is unclear. The length of the CDR3 is 13 residues. Per the germline V gene, CDR1 is MNHEY and CDR2 is SVGEGT. Trimming removed 5 bases at V and 2 bases at J, with 9 bases between. Here the CDR3 DNA reads TGTGCCAGCAGTCCAGTAACACAAGAGACCCAGTACTTC. Amino acids: CASSPVTQETQYF.

The gene calls are TRBV7-9 and TRBJ2-2, with 8 positions matching TRBD2. Trimming at V came to 3 bases and at J to 0 bases, leaving 3 bases not matched to a gene. Germline CDR1 SEHNR, CDR2 FQNEAQ (reference sequence). This CDR3 has 16 amino acids. CDR3 DNA sequence: TGTGCCAGCAGCTTGATAGCGGGACCGAACACCGGGGAGCTGTTTTTT. Protein sequence: CASSLIAGPNTGELFF.

The chain couples TRBV20-1 to TRBJ2-1; 7 positions match TRBD2. Losses at the gene ends were 5 bases for V and 4 bases for J; bases not matched to a gene: 20. The germline V gene has CDR1 DFQATT and CDR2 SNEGSKA (reference sequence). This CDR3 is 18 amino acids long. Here the CDR3 DNA reads TGCAGTGCTGGTAGCGAGGTACTAGCGAAAGAAGGTTACAATGAGCAGTTCTTC. Its translation: CSAGSEVLAKEGYNEQFF.

This clonotype was recorded a few times. This chain connects TRBV7-6 to TRBJ1-1, with TRBD1 as a possible D gene (6 bases). Trimming removed 3 bases at V and 1 base at J, with 18 bases between. There are 17 residues in the CDR3. Germline V gives CDR1 SGHVS, CDR2 FNYEAQ. In DNA form, the CDR3 reads TGTGCCAGCAGCTTTCCGAGAGGGGGGTCAGGGAACACTGAAGCTTTCTTT. This gives the protein CASSFPRGGSGNTEAFF. Variable domain in full (rest from reference TRBV7-6 and TRBJ1-1): GAGVSQSPRYKVTKRGQDVALRCDPISGHVSLYWYRQALGQGPEFLTYFNYEAQQDKSGLPNDRFSAERPEGSISTLTIQRTEQRDSAMYRCASSFPRGGSGNTEAFFGQGTRLTVV.

This clonotype was seen many times. The chain recombines TRBV12-3 or TRBV12-4 with TRBJ2-7, with TRBD2 as a possible D gene (5 bases). V lost 4 bases, J lost 6 bases, and 19 bases lay in between. There are 15 residues in the CDR3. CDR3 sequence (DNA): TGTGCCAGCAGTTCCTACCTCGGAAAGGCGGGCGAGCAGTACTTC. This codes for CASSSYLGKAGEQYF.

This clonotype was observed a few times. The junction shows a germline mismatch at one end, possibly a read error. The V gene is TRBV6-5, the J gene TRBJ1-3, with D possibly matching TRBD1 (5 bases). Germline CDR1 reads MNHEY; CDR2 reads SVGAGI. This CDR3 has 13 amino acids. This chain's CDR3 is CASSYDGLGPTNF. Here the CDR3 DNA reads TGTGCCAGCAGTTACGACGGGCTGGGACCCACTAATTTT.

This clonotype was found a few times. This chain uses TRBV7-9 with TRBJ2-1; 8 positions match TRBD2. The V segment lost 7 bases and the J segment 9 bases; nucleotides outside the gene matches: 8. Germline V CDR1 and CDR2: SEHNR, FQNEAQ (reference sequence). This CDR3 has 13 residues. CDR3 loop: CASTRGGLAEQFF. CDR3 bases: TGTGCCAGCACCCGCGGGGGGCTCGCTGAGCAGTTCTTC.

The V call is TRBV6-6, the J call TRBJ1-1, with D possibly TRBD1 on 5 matching bases. The germline CDR1 and CDR2 sequences are MNHNY and SVGAGI (reference sequence). This CDR3 has 14 amino acids. The V end was cut by 5 bases, the J end by 1 base, with 11 bases between. The CDR3 protein is CASSRGGSNTEAFF. In nucleotides, the CDR3 is TGTGCCAGCAGTCGCGGGGGATCGAACACTGAAGCTTTCTTT.

A remark on this clonotype: At one end, the junction sequence differs from germline, possibly due to a read error. The V gene is TRBV12-3 or TRBV12-4, the J gene TRBJ1-5, with 9 nucleotides matching TRBD1. The CDR3 extends over 15 amino acids. CDR3: CASSSGTGRYQPRHF. CDR3 in DNA: TGTGCCAGCAGTTCCGGGACAGGGAGGTATCAGCCCCGGCATTTT.

This clonotype has more than one count but fewer than ten. V gene TRBV6-5 combines with J gene TRBJ1-2; 9 bases fit TRBD1. The CDR3 is 13 amino acids. After removal of 6 bases from V and 6 bases from J, the junction contained 5 bases not matched to a gene. Germline V lookup: CDR1 MNHEY, CDR2 SVGAGI. As DNA, the CDR3 is TGTGCCAGCAGGCTAGGACAGGGGAATGGCTACACCTTC. Its protein product is CASRLGQGNGYTF.

The chain combines TRBV2 with TRBJ2-3; D might be TRBD1 (5 bases). The CDR3 is 13 residues long. Germline lookup yields CDR1 SNHLY and CDR2 FYNNEI. The V and J ends lost 4 bases and 5 bases respectively, with 10 bases between them. The CDR3 is CASSGGRGDTQYF. The CDR3 DNA reads TGTGCCAGCAGTGGAGGAAGGGGAGATACGCAGTATTTT.

The chain joins TRBV7-9 to TRBJ2-1; a possible D gene is TRBD2 (6 bases). This CDR3 has 16 amino acids. The germline V gene has CDR1 SEHNR and CDR2 FQNEAQ (reference sequence). Trimming shortened V by 2 bases and J by 0 bases, and 11 bases separated the two germline ends. As DNA, the CDR3 is TGTGCCAGCAGCTTACACGGGAGACCCTCCTACAATGAGCAGTTCTTC. Encoded protein: CASSLHGRPSYNEQFF.

Many counts were recorded for this clonotype. V usage is TRBV7-6 and J usage is TRBJ2-5, with 12 bases aligning to TRBD2. V was pared by 5 bases and J by 3 bases, with 7 bases of the junction left unmatched. The CDR3 runs to 16 residues. CDR1 and CDR2 (germline): SGHVS, FNYEAQ. The CDR3 nucleotides read TGTGCCAGCAGCCCAATGGGACTAGCGGGTAAAGAGACCCAGTACTTC. Its protein is CASSPMGLAGKETQYF.

This clonotype came up many times. The chain couples TRBV7-2 to TRBJ1-6; the D is unclear. Germline lookup yields CDR1 SGHTA and CDR2 FQGNSA. The CDR3 totals 15 residues. The ends were cut back, 2 bases at V and 14 bases at J, with 19 bases in the middle. The DNA of the CDR3 is TGTGCCAGCAGCTTAACGACGGGCCGGGAGATCTCCCTCCACTTT. The encoded protein is CASSLTTGREISLHF. Together with reference TRBV7-2 and TRBJ1-6, the CDR3 gives the full variable domain: GAGVSQSPSNKVTEKGKDVELRCDPISGHTALYWYRQSLGQGLEFLIYFQGNSAPDKSGLPSDRFSAERTGGSVSTLTIQRTQQEDSAVYLCASSLTTGREISLHFGNGTRLTVT.